A single sample is the source of the 23 T cell receptor beta chains below, sequenced in a study of blood T cell repertoires in COVID-19 (dated by TCRdb to the early 2020s). The library was prepared using the immunoSEQ multiplex PCR assay. Not all clones reach the TCRdb copy of this immuneACCESS table, which keeps in-frame sequences only. Checked studies attribute under half of the gap to unresolved V genes and leave the rest unexplained. This sample holds some 66,000 clones; about 80% were observed only once. Under 8% of the sample comes from the top ten. Sequencing was carried out using peripheral blood. These receptors all come from a man in his sixties with acute or convalescent COVID-19.

The rearrangement uses TRBV9 and TRBJ1-1, with 9 bases identical to TRBD1. The germline V gene encodes CDR1 SGDLS and CDR2 YYNGEE. The CDR3 consists of 13 residues. V dropped 6 bases and J dropped 3; count of bases not matched to a gene: 3. The CDR3 loop is CASNRDRDTEAFF. CDR3 sequence (DNA): TGTGCCAGCAATAGGGACAGGGACACTGAAGCTTTCTTT.

This clone has only a few counts. The gene calls are TRBV27 and TRBJ1-6; 9 bases are a match to TRBD1. CDR3 size: 15 residues. CDR1 MNHEY and CDR2 SMNVEV come from the germline V gene (reference sequence). The junction had 9 bases not matched to a gene; V was cut back by 5 bases and J by 10 bases. This chain's CDR3 is CASSARQGGGSPLHF. In nucleotides, the CDR3 is TGTGCCAGCAGTGCAAGACAGGGGGGGGGATCACCCCTCCACTTT.

V is TRBV2 and J is TRBJ2-7; TRBD1 aligns across 11 bases. V dropped 4 bases and J dropped 4; count of bases not matched to a gene: 6. CDR3 length equals 15 residues. Germline CDR1 and CDR2: SNHLY and FYNNEI. CDR3 region: CASSGQDRGRYEQYF. CDR3 nucleotide sequence: TGTGCCAGCAGTGGGCAGGACAGGGGGCGATACGAGCAGTACTTC.

The table lists this clone with a count of one. The rearrangement links TRBV30 to TRBJ1-1; perhaps TRBD1 as D (5 bases). Trimming stripped 2 bases from V and 13 bases from J, with 20 bases between. Germline V gene lookup returns CDR1 GTSNPN and CDR2 SVGIG (reference sequence). This CDR3 is 13 amino acids long. The CDR3 spells CAWSPPLPPQGFF. CDR3 in DNA: TGTGCCTGGAGTCCCCCGTTGCCGCCCCAGGGTTTCTTT.

The chain couples TRBV30 to TRBJ2-3; a possible D gene is TRBD1 (8 bases). Per the germline V gene, CDR1 is GTSNPN and CDR2 is SVGIG (reference sequence). Trimming shortened V by 3 bases and J by 0 bases, and 13 bases separated the two germline ends. The CDR3 is made up of 15 amino acids. Written as DNA, the CDR3 is TGTGCCTGGAGCCACAGGGGGGGAAGCACAGATACGCAGTATTTT. It is translated as CAWSHRGGSTDTQYF.

V is TRBV7-9 and J is TRBJ2-1, with 15 bases lining up with TRBD2. CDR3 length equals 15 residues. Trimming took 5 bases from V and 10 from J; bases not matched to a gene: 6. In germline, CDR1 is SEHNR, CDR2 FQNEAQ (reference sequence). This CDR3 reads CASSAGLAGGNEQFF. CDR3 nucleotide sequence: TGTGCCAGCAGCGCCGGACTAGCGGGGGGGAACGAGCAGTTCTTC.

The chain links TRBV5-4 to TRBJ2-5; TRBD2 aligns across 14 bases. The J segment lost 5 bases and the V segment lost 0 bases, leaving 6 bases of the junction unmatched. Germline V CDR1 and CDR2: SGHNT, YYREEE (reference sequence). This CDR3 region has 17 residues. The CDR3, as DNA: TGTGCCAGCAGCTTGGCGACTAGCGGGGGGGCGCGGGAGACCCAGTACTTC. Translating gives CASSLATSGGARETQYF.

The rearrangement links TRBV2 to TRBJ2-3; TRBD1 agrees at 8 bases. With V trimmed by 8 bases and J by 1 base, 11 bases remained unmatched. This CDR3 is built from 16 residues. Germline CDR1 reads SNHLY; CDR2 reads FYNNEI. The CDR3 reads CASGQGLMVGTDTQYF. Here the CDR3 DNA reads TGTGCCAGCGGACAGGGTTTAATGGTGGGCACAGATACGCAGTATTTT.

The V and J genes are TRBV5-4 and TRBJ2-1, with D possibly being TRBD2 (5 bases). V lost 4 bases and J 5 bases, leaving 7 bases between the germline ends. Germline loops: CDR1 SGHNT, CDR2 YYREEE (reference sequence). The CDR3 is 12 residues long. For the CDR3, the DNA is TGTGCCAGCAGCGGGCGGGACAATGAGCAGTTCTTC. Translating gives CASSGRDNEQFF.

This rearrangement joins TRBV6-5 to TRBJ2-7; 7 bases align to TRBD1. Trimming cost V 5 bases and J 7 bases; bases outside gene matches: 8. The CDR3 consists of 13 residues. The V gene's germline CDR1 is MNHEY and CDR2 SVGAGI. The CDR3 protein is CASSKGPDREQYV. The CDR3, as DNA: TGTGCCAGCAGTAAGGGTCCGGACAGGGAGCAGTACGTC.

This chain connects TRBV2 to TRBJ2-3, with no clear D. The CDR3 loop spans 12 amino acids. The V end was cut by 6 bases, the J end by 0 bases, with 4 bases between. Germline CDR1 is SNHLY and CDR2 is FYNNEI. The CDR3 here is CASRYSTDTQYF. The DNA of the CDR3 is TGTGCCAGCAGGTATAGCACAGATACGCAGTATTTT.

The DNA of the CDR3 is TGTGCCAGCAGTGAAAGGGGGACGGGTATTTCACCCCTCCACTTT. Encoded protein: CASSERGTGISPLHF. This chain uses TRBV2 with TRBJ1-6, with a tentative D call TRBD1 (6 bases). Trimming cost V 2 bases and J 9 bases, with 14 bases left between them. Germline loops: CDR1 SNHLY, CDR2 FYNNEI. This CDR3 spans 15 amino acids.

This sequence joins TRBV11-2 and TRBJ2-2, with TRBD1 as a possible D gene (6 bases). V was shortened by 5 bases and J by 0 bases, with 22 bases between the two germline ends. The CDR3 sequence is 19 residues long. Germline V gene data show CDR1 as SGHAT and CDR2 as FQNNGV. This chain's CDR3 is CASSPFAVGGGANTGELFF. Here the CDR3 DNA reads TGTGCCAGCAGCCCCTTCGCGGTTGGGGGCGGCGCGAACACCGGGGAGCTGTTTTTT.

This clone was counted a single time. CDR3 amino acids: CASSHTREGVYEKLFF. The CDR3 coding sequence is TGTGCCAGCAGCCATACGAGAGAGGGTGTATATGAAAAACTGTTTTTT. The rearrangement joins TRBV14 to TRBJ1-4; D is undetermined. The V and J ends lost 3 bases and 6 bases respectively, with 17 bases between them. The germline gives CDR1 SGHDN, CDR2 FVKESK. The CDR3 spans 16 residues.

The chain is built from TRBV3-1 (or the pseudogene TRBV3-2) and TRBJ1-2; weak D call: TRBD1 (5 bases). The CDR3 runs to 16 residues. Germline assignment: CDR1 LGHDT and CDR2 YNNKEL (reference sequence). Trimming removed 1 base from V and 5 bases from J, with 17 bases in between. The CDR3 sequence: CASSQARAGIRYGYTF. CDR3 DNA: TGTGCCAGCAGCCAAGCTCGGGCAGGGATCCGGTATGGCTACACCTTC.

The chain employs TRBV6-5 and TRBJ1-3; D gene ambiguous. CDR1 and CDR2 (germline): MNHEY, SVGAGI. There are 15 residues in the CDR3. V dropped 0 bases and J dropped 0 bases, with 6 bases sitting between them. CDR3 amino acids: CASSYSQSSGNTIYF. The CDR3 nucleotides are TGTGCCAGCAGTTACTCTCAGTCCTCTGGAAACACCATATATTTT.

V usage is TRBV6-2 or TRBV6-3 and J usage is TRBJ2-1; 7 bases match TRBD2. Germline CDR1 is MNHEY and CDR2 is SVGEGT. The CDR3 runs 14 residues. J gave up 5 bases and V 2 bases, and 3 bases lay outside the gene matches. The CDR3, as DNA: TGTGCCAGCAGTTACGGGGGACTAAACAATGAGCAGTTCTTC. It encodes CASSYGGLNNEQFF.

The sample holds one count of this clone. The chain carries TRBV24-1 and TRBJ2-2; TRBD2 aligns across 9 bases. Trimming cost V 1 base and J 1 base; bases outside gene matches: 9. Germline lookup yields CDR1 KGHDR and CDR2 SFDVKD. This CDR3 has 19 amino acids. CDR3 sequence reads: CATSDFSSGTSGNTGELFF. In nucleotides, the CDR3 is TGTGCCACCAGTGATTTCTCTAGCGGGACCTCCGGGAACACCGGGGAGCTGTTTTTT.

CDR3 sequence reads: CASSYLDRSQETQYF. The CDR3 DNA sequence: TGTGCCAGCAGCTACCTAGACCGGTCCCAAGAGACCCAGTACTTC. The V and J genes are TRBV5-4 and TRBJ2-5; no definite D call. The CDR3 has 15 amino acids. Trimming took 3 bases from V and 1 from J, leaving 13 bases between them. Germline assignment: CDR1 SGHNT and CDR2 YYREEE (reference sequence).

The V call is TRBV11-2, the J call TRBJ1-2; D perhaps matches TRBD1 (6 bases). Germline CDR1 and CDR2: SGHAT and FQNNGV. Between the trimmed V and J ends, which lost 5 bases and 7 bases, there was a span of 14 bases. This CDR3 comprises 13 residues. For the CDR3, the DNA is TGTGCCAGCAGCCCGGACAGTCTTTTTGGCTACACCTTC. Translated, it gives CASSPDSLFGYTF. Full variable domain (outside the CDR3, taken from reference TRBV11-2 and TRBJ1-2): EAGVAQSPRYKIIEKRQSVAFWCNPISGHATLYWYQQILGQGPKLLIQFQNNGVVDDSQLPKDRFSAERLKGVDSTLKIQPAKLEDSAVYLCASSPDSLFGYTFGSGTRLTVV.

The chain recombines TRBV5-6 with TRBJ1-2; D gene unclear. The CDR3 sequence is 14 residues long. The V gene's germline CDR1 is SGHDT and CDR2 YYEEEE. V was cut by 7 bases and J by 0 bases, with 13 bases left in between. DNA of the CDR3: TGTGCCAGCCATAGACGGAGAGCTAACTATGGCTACACCTTC. It yields the protein CASHRRRANYGYTF.

The rearrangement uses TRBV10-3 and TRBJ2-1; D gene unclear. The CDR3 length is 13 residues. The V end lost 5 bases, the J end lost 9 bases, and 14 bases lay between the germline ends. The germline CDR1 and CDR2 sequences are ENHRY and SYGVKD. The CDR3 reads CAISYDSMGEQFF. CDR3 DNA sequence: TGTGCCATCAGTTACGACTCCATGGGTGAGCAGTTCTTC.

This sequence joins TRBV6-4 and TRBJ1-5; D is undetermined. Germline CDR1 reads MRHNA; CDR2 reads SNTAGT. V was clipped by 7 bases and J by 9 bases, with 13 bases between them. This CDR3 is 12 amino acids long. The CDR3 DNA reads TGTGCCAGCATCGTGTTGAGTTTGCCCCAGCATTTT. Residues: CASIVLSLPQHF.